The 21 T cell receptor beta chains below were found in one sample sequenced in a study of shared clonotypes between healthy human individuals. The assay was immunoSEQ multiplex PCR, and TCRdb's table has in-frame clones only and misses some. In the table there are around 1.5 million clones, about 98% of which are singletons. Material for sequencing was naive CD4+ T cells sorted from blood. Subset described: CD45RA+ positively selected. The source is a man aged 30 to 45 in good health.

This chain connects TRBV5-8 to TRBJ2-5; 8 nucleotides match TRBD1. The J segment lost 5 bases and the V segment lost 0 bases, leaving 3 bases of the junction unmatched. Germline lookup yields CDR1 SGHTS and CDR2 YDEGEE. CDR3 length: 14 residues. DNA for the CDR3: TGTGCCAGCAGCTTGGGACAGGGGCCCGAGACCCAGTACTTC. It codes for CASSLGQGPETQYF.

The sample holds one count of this clone. One junction end does not reproduce the germline sequence, and a read error may be involved. Other nucleotide sequences from this sample produce the same CDR3. The chain combines TRBV6-1 with TRBJ1-3; tentative D call: TRBD1 (6 bases). Germline V gene lookup returns CDR1 MNHNS and CDR2 SASEGT. The length of the CDR3 is 15 residues. CDR3 coding DNA: TGTGCCAGCAGCGAAGGACAGAGCTCTGGAAACACCATATATTTT. This encodes CASSEGQSSGNTIYF.

This rearrangement joins TRBV5-1 to TRBJ2-7, with D unresolved. Germline V gene data show CDR1 as SGHRS and CDR2 as YFSETQ. V lost 2 bases and J 3 bases, leaving 12 bases between the germline ends. The CDR3 runs to 14 residues. The CDR3 is CASSFEPENYEQYF. The CDR3, as DNA: TGCGCCAGCAGCTTCGAACCTGAAAACTACGAGCAGTACTTC. Based on the CDR3 plus reference TRBV5-1 and TRBJ2-7, the full variable domain is KAGVTQTPRYLIKTRGQQVTLSCSPISGHRSVSWYQQTPGQGLQFLFEYFSETQRNKGNFPGRFSGRQFSNSRSEMNVSTLELGDSALYLCASSFEPENYEQYFGPGTRLTVT.

As for this clone: The sample carries other DNA sequences with the same CDR3. The V call is TRBV5-1, the J call TRBJ1-1; D is uncertain. Germline V gives CDR1 SGHRS, CDR2 YFSETQ. Deletions cut 0 bases from V and 0 bases from J, with 6 bases between. The CDR3 runs to 14 residues. CDR3 in DNA: TGCGCCAGCAGCTTGGGAGTCATGAACACTGAAGCTTTCTTT. This gives the protein CASSLGVMNTEAFF.

The chain combines TRBV19 with TRBJ2-2; TRBD1 agrees at 7 bases. V lost 11 bases and J lost 3; bases outside the gene matches: 15. The germline V gene has CDR1 LNHDA and CDR2 SQIVND (reference sequence). The CDR3 length is 16 residues. For the CDR3, the DNA is TGTGCCTCAAATCTCGACAGGGCCCCCTACACCGGGGAGCTGTTTTTT. Amino acids: CASNLDRAPYTGELFF. The full variable domain, with the rest looked up from reference TRBV19 and TRBJ2-2, is DGGITQSPKYLFRKEGQNVTLSCEQNLNHDAMYWYRQDPGQGLRLIYYSQIVNDFQKGDIAEGYSVSREKKESFPLTVTSAQKNPTAFYLCASNLDRAPYTGELFFGEGSRLTVL.

The J gene is TRBJ2-1, the V gene TRBV5-4, with 8 bases fitting TRBD1. CDR1 is SGHNT and CDR2 is YYREEE in the germline V gene (reference sequence). Trimming at V came to 5 bases and at J to 3 bases, leaving 7 bases not matched to a gene. The CDR3 is 15 residues long. The CDR3 loop is CASSEEQGDYNEQFF. CDR3 DNA sequence: TGTGCCAGCAGTGAAGAACAGGGGGACTACAATGAGCAGTTCTTC.

This sequence joins TRBV7-9 and TRBJ2-5; D may correspond to TRBD1 or TRBD2 (5 bases each). V lost 3 bases to trimming and J lost 4 bases, with 12 bases between them. The CDR3 covers 14 residues. Germline V gives CDR1 SEHNR, CDR2 FQNEAQ (reference sequence). DNA of the CDR3: TGTGCCAGCAGCTTGCTTCAGGGACGAGAGACCCAGTACTTC. Protein sequence: CASSLLQGRETQYF.

This rearrangement joins TRBV20-1 to TRBJ2-1; the D is unclear. This CDR3 comprises 10 residues. V shed 7 bases and J shed 8 bases, with 9 bases lying between them. CDR1 is DFQATT, CDR2 SNEGSKA, per germline (reference sequence). CDR3 in amino acids: CSGNLDEQFF. In nucleotides, the CDR3 is TGCAGTGGGAACCTGGATGAGCAGTTCTTC.

The chain recombines TRBV28 with TRBJ2-3, with 10 bases identical to TRBD1. The CDR3 has 17 amino acids. The ends lost 5 bases at V and 4 bases at J; junction bases unmatched: 12. Germline CDR1 and CDR2: MDHEN and SYDVKM. CDR3 sequence (DNA): TGTGCCAGCAGTCTCCCAGGAGGGACAGGGGCTTCAGATACGCAGTATTTT. Residues: CASSLPGGTGASDTQYF.

This rearrangement joins TRBV7-9 to TRBJ2-1; unclear D gene. This CDR3 has 13 residues. Looked up from germline, CDR1 is SEHNR and CDR2 is FQNEAQ (reference sequence). Trimming removed 5 bases at V and 5 bases at J, with 10 bases between. CDR3 in DNA: TGTGCCAGCAGCACCAGGTCCCACAATGAGCAGTTCTTC. Its protein product is CASSTRSHNEQFF.

Concerning this clone: Other DNA sequences within the sample encode an identical CDR3. CDR3 amino acids: CASSLMGYEQYF. The CDR3 nucleotides read TGTGCCAGCAGCTTGATGGGTTACGAGCAGTACTTC. The rearrangement links TRBV5-4 to TRBJ2-7; unclear D gene. Germline CDR1 reads SGHNT; CDR2 reads YYREEE (reference sequence). The CDR3 sequence is 12 residues long. V dropped 1 base and J dropped 4 bases, with 6 bases sitting between them.

This clone showed up just once. This chain joins TRBV18 and TRBJ2-7; D may be TRBD1 (6 bases). V was cut by 1 base and J by 5 bases, with 21 bases left in between. The CDR3 is 17 amino acids. Germline V gives CDR1 KGHSH, CDR2 LQKENI. CDR3: CASSPRVAGAQGHEQYF. In nucleotides, the CDR3 is TGTGCCAGCTCACCACGGGTAGCAGGGGCCCAGGGACACGAGCAGTACTTC.

J is TRBJ2-7 and V is TRBV5-1; D uncertain. There are 15 residues in the CDR3. The germline V and J ends were trimmed by 0 bases and 5 bases, with 15 bases remaining between them. CDR1 and CDR2 from the germline V gene are SGHRS and YFSETQ. The CDR3 sequence is CASSLATDRVDEQYF. In nucleotides, the CDR3 is TGCGCCAGCAGCTTGGCCACGGACCGAGTGGACGAGCAGTACTTC.

The chain uses TRBV27 and TRBJ2-3; D possibly matches TRBD1 or TRBD2 (5 bases each). Trimming pared 7 bases from V and 2 bases from J, leaving 10 bases between. From germline, CDR1 is MNHEY and CDR2 SMNVEV (reference sequence). CDR3 length equals 13 residues. The CDR3 bases are TGTGCCAGCAAAGGGACCAACACAGATACGCAGTATTTT. Translating gives CASKGTNTDTQYF.

This chain connects TRBV7-3 to TRBJ2-3; D might be TRBD1 (5 bases). CDR1 is SGHTA, CDR2 FQGTGA, per germline. The CDR3 totals 15 residues. V lost 5 bases to trimming and J lost 6 bases, with 18 bases between them. In DNA form, the CDR3 reads TGTGCCAGCAGCCCGGCGGTGGGGCCCGGGGATACGCAGTATTTT. Amino acid sequence: CASSPAVGPGDTQYF.

This clone was counted a single time. The chain links TRBV7-9 to TRBJ2-5; 9 nucleotides line up with TRBD1. The V and J ends lost 5 bases and 2 bases, in that order; junction bases with no gene match: 6. Germline CDR1 is SEHNR and CDR2 is FQNEAQ (reference sequence). The CDR3 has 15 residues. CDR3 sequence reads: CASSPTGGTQETQYF. CDR3 coding DNA: TGTGCCAGCAGCCCGACAGGGGGGACACAAGAGACCCAGTACTTC. Full variable domain (outside the CDR3, taken from reference TRBV7-9 and TRBJ2-5): DTGVSQNPRHKITKRGQNVTFRCDPISEHNRLYWYRQTLGQGPEFLTYFQNEAQLEKSRLLSDRFSAERPKGSFSTLEIQRTEQGDSAMYLCASSPTGGTQETQYFGPGTRLLVL.

CDR3 sequence (DNA): TGTGCCAGCAGCCAAGGTCAGACGGGAGCTAGAACTCGCGAGACCCAGTACTTC. The encoded protein is CASSQGQTGARTRETQYF. The chain recombines TRBV14 with TRBJ2-5; weak D call: TRBD2 (6 bases). Deletions cut 1 base from V and 5 bases from J, with 23 bases between. This CDR3 spans 18 amino acids. Germline V gives CDR1 SGHDN, CDR2 FVKESK.

The genes are TRBV2 and TRBJ2-7; weak D call: TRBD1 (5 bases). Germline V lookup: CDR1 SNHLY, CDR2 FYNNEI. Trimming shortened V by 6 bases and J by 1 base, and 10 bases separated the two germline ends. The CDR3 is made up of 13 amino acids. CDR3: CASRVDRSYEQYF. In DNA form, the CDR3 reads TGTGCCAGCAGAGTAGACAGATCCTACGAGCAGTACTTC.

This rearrangement joins TRBV6-5 to TRBJ1-2; 9 bases align to TRBD1. V trimming: 6 bases; J trimming: 4 bases; junction bases outside the gene matches: 3. The germline CDR1 and CDR2 sequences are MNHEY and SVGAGI. The CDR3 is made up of 13 amino acids. This CDR3 is CASRGTGRYGYTF. The CDR3, as DNA: TGTGCCAGCAGGGGGACAGGGCGCTATGGCTACACCTTC.

In its sample, this clone was seen once. This chain joins TRBV19 and TRBJ2-7; possibly TRBD1 for D (6 bases). Germline loops: CDR1 LNHDA, CDR2 SQIVND (reference sequence). The CDR3 is made up of 15 amino acids. The V gene lost 5 bases and the J gene lost 0 bases, with 14 bases spanning the gap. The DNA of the CDR3 is TGTGCCAGTAGTCCGGGACACCCGACCTCCTACGAGCAGTACTTC. Its translation is CASSPGHPTSYEQYF.

This sequence joins TRBV7-2 and TRBJ2-6; the D gene is possibly TRBD1 (6 bases). The germline V gene encodes CDR1 SGHTA and CDR2 FQGNSA. V lost 1 base to trimming and J lost 0 bases, with 13 bases between them. The CDR3 runs to 18 residues. The CDR3, as DNA: TGTGCCAGCAGCTTAGTTGGGGGCCTAAGCTCTGGGGCCAACGTCCTGACTTTC. This codes for CASSLVGGLSSGANVLTF.